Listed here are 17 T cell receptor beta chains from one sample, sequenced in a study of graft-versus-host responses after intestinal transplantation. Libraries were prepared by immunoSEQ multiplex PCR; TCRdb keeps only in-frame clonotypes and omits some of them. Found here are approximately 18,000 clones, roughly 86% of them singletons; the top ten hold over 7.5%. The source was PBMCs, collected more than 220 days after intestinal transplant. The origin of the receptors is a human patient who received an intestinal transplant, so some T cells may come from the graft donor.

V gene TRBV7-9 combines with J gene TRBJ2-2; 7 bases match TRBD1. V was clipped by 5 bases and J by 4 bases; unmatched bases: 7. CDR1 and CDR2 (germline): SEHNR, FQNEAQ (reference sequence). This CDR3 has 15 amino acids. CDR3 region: CASSQGQVGTGELFF. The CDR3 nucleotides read TGTGCCAGCAGCCAAGGACAGGTGGGCACCGGGGAGCTGTTTTTT.

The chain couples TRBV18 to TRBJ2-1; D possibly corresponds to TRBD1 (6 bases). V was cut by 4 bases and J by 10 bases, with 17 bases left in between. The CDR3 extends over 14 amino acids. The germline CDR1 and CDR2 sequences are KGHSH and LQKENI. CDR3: CASSRGTTGSEQFF. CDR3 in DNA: TGTGCCAGCTCACGTGGGACCACAGGGAGCGAGCAGTTCTTC. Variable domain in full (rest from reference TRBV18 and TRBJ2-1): NAGVMQNPRHLVRRRGQEARLRCSPMKGHSHVYWYRQLPEEGLKFMVYLQKENIIDESGMPKERFSAEFPKEGPSILRIQQVVRGDSAAYFCASSRGTTGSEQFFGPGTRLTVL.

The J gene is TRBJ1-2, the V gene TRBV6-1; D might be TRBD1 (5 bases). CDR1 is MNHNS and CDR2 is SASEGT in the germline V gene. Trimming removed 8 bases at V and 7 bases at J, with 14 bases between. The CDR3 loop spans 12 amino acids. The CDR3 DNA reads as TGTGCCAGCTCGCAGGGACTAGGTGGCTACACCTTC. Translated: CASSQGLGGYTF.

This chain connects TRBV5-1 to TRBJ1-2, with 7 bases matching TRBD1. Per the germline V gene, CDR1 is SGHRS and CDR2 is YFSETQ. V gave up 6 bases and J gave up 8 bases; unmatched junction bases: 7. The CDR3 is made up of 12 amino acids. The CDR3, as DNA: TGCGCCAGCACCATAGACAGGGAGGGCTACACCTTC. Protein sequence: CASTIDREGYTF.

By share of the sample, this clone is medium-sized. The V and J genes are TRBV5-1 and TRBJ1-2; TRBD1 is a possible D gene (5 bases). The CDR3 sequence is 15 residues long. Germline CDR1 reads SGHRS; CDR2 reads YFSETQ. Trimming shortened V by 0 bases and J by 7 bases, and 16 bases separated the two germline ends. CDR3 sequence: CASSLGGIDSSGYTF. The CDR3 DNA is TGCGCCAGCAGCTTGGGGGGGATTGACAGCTCTGGCTACACCTTC.

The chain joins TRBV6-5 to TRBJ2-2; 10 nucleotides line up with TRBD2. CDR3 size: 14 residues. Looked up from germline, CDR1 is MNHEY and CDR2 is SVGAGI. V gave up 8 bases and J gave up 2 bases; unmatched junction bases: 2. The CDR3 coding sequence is TGTGCCAGCTCTAGCGGGGGTAACACCGGGGAGCTGTTTTTT. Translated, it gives CASSSGGNTGELFF.

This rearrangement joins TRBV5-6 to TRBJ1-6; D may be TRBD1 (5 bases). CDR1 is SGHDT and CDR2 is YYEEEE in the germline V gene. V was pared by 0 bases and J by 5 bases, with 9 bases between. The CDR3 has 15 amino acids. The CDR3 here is CASSLVGENNSPLHF. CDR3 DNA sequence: TGTGCCAGCAGCTTGGTAGGGGAAAATAATTCACCCCTCCACTTT.

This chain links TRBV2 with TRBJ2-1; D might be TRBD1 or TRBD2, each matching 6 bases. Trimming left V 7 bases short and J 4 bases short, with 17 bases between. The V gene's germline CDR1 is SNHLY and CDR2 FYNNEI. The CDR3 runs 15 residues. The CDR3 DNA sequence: TGTGCCAGCATGGGGGCGGGGACGCGGTACAATGAGCAGTTCTTC. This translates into CASMGAGTRYNEQFF. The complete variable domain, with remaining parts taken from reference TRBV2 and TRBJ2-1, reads EPEVTQTPSHQVTQMGQEVILRCVPISNHLYFYWYRQILGQKVEFLVSFYNNEISEKSEIFDDQFSVERPDGSNFTLKIRSTKLEDSAMYFCASMGAGTRYNEQFFGPGTRLTVL.

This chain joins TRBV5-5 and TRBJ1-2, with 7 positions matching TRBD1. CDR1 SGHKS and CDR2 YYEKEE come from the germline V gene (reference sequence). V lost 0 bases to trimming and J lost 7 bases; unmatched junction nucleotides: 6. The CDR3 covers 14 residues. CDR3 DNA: TGTGCCAGCAGCTTGGATACAGGGGAGGGTGGCTACACCTTC. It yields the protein CASSLDTGEGGYTF.

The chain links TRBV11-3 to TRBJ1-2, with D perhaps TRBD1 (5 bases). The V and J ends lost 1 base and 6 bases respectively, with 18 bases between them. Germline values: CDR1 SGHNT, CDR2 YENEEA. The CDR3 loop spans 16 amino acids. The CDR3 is CASSLGRLWGLDGYTF. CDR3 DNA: TGTGCCAGCAGCTTAGGGAGGTTGTGGGGACTCGATGGCTACACCTTC.

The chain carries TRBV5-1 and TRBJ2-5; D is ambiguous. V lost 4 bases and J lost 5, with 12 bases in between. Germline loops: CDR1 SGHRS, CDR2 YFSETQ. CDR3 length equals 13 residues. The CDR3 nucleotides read TGCGCCAGCAGCCCCGCTTTAGAGGAGACCCAGTACTTC. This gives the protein CASSPALEETQYF.

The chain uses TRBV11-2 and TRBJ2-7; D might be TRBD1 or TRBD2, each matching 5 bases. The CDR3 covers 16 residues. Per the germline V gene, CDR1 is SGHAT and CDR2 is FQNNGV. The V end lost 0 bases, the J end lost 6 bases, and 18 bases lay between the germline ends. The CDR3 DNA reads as TGTGCCAGCAGCTTAGAGAGGGTAGGGGCGATGGGCGAGCAGTACTTC. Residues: CASSLERVGAMGEQYF.

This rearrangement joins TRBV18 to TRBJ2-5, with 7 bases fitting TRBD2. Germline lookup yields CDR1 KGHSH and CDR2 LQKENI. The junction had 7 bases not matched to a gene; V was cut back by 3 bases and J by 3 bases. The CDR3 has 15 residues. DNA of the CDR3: TGTGCCAGCTCACCGGGTAGCGGGCGTGAAGAGACCCAGTACTTC. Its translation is CASSPGSGREETQYF.

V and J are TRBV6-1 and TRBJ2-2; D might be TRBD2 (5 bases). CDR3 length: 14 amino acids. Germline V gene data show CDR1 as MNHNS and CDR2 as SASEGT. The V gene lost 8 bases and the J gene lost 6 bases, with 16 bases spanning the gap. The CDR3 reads CASPGWSGAGELFF. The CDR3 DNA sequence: TGTGCCAGCCCCGGGTGGTCCGGGGCCGGGGAGCTGTTTTTT.

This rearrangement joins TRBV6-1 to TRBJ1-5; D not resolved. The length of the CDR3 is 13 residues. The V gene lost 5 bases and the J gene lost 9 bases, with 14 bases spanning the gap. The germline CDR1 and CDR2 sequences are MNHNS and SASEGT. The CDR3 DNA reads TGTGCCAGCAGTTGGGAGGCGAAAAGGCCCCAGCATTTT. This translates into CASSWEAKRPQHF.

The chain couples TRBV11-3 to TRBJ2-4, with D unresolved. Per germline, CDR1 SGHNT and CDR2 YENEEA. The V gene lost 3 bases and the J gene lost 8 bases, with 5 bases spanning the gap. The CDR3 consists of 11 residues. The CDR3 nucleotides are TGTGCCAGCAGCTTGGTGGACATTCAGTACTTC. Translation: CASSLVDIQYF.

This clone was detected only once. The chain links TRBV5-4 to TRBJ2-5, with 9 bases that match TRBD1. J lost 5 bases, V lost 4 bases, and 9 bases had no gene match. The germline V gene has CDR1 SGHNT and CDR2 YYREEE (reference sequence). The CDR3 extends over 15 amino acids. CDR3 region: CASSTGQGRGETQYF. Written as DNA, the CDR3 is TGTGCCAGCAGCACGGGACAGGGCCGTGGGGAGACCCAGTACTTC.